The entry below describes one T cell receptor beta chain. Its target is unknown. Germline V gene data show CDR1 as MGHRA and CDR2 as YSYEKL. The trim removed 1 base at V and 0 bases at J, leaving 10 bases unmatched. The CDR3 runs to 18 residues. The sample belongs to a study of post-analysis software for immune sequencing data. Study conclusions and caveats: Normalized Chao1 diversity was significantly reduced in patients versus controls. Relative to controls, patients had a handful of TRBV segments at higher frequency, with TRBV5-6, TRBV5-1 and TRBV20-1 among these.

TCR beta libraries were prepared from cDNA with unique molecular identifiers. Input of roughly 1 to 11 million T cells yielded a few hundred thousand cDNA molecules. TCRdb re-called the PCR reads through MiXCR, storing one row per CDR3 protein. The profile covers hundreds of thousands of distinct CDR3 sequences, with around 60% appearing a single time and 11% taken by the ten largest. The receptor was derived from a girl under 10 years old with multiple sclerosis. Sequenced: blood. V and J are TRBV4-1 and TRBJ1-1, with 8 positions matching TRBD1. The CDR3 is CASSQVFRQGLMNTEAFF. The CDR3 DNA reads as TGCGCCAGCAGCCAAGTCTTCCGACAGGGGCTCATGAACACTGAAGCTTTCTTT.